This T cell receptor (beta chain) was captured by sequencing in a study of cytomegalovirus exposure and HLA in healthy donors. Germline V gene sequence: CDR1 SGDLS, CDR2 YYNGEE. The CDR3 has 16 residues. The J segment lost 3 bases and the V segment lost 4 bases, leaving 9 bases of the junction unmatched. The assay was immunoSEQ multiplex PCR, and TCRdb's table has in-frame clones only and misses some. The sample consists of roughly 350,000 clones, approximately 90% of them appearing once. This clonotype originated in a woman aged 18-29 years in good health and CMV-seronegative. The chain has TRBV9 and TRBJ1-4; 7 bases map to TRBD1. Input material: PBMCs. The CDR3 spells CASSPRQGTANEKLFF. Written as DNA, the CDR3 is TGTGCCAGCAGCCCCCGACAGGGCACGGCTAATGAAAAACTGTTTTTT.